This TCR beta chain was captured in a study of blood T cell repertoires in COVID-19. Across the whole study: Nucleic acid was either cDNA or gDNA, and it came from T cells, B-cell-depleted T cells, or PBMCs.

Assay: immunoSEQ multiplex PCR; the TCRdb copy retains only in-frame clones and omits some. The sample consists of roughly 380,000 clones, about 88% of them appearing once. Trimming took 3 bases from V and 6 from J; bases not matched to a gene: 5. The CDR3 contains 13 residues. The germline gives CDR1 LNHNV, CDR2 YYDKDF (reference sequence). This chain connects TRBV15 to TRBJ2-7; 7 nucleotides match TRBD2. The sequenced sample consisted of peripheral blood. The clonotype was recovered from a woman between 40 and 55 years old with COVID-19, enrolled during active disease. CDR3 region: CATSSILAGEQYF. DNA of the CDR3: TGTGCCACCAGCAGCATCTTAGCGGGCGAGCAGTACTTC.